This T cell receptor (beta chain) was observed in a study of T cell repertoires in cytomegalovirus infection. Overall study context: Both a matching HLA type and CMV infection were indicated by public TCR beta signatures. General study results and limits: Across the ex vivo response, the dominant clonotypes were HLA-C-restricted CMV-specific TCR beta clonotypes.

As concerns this clonotype: The antigen remains undetermined.

Trimming took 2 bases from V and 2 from J, leaving 8 bases between them. Germline assignment: CDR1 MGHDK and CDR2 SYGVNS. The CDR3 has 14 amino acids. One entry per CDR3 protein results from TCRdb running MiXCR on the reads. The profile covers approximately 910,000 distinct CDR3 sequences, with under 40% appearing a single time and around 15% taken by the ten largest. The clonotype was recovered from a human donor in good health (CMV status not recorded). Some clones in this sample may be carry-over from other donors' samples. The chain is built from TRBV25-1 and TRBJ2-3; D unclear. The material sequenced was cultured CD8+ T cells from PBMCs, taken from culture after CMV antigen stimulation. CDR3 protein: CASSEGLVTDTQYF. CDR3 DNA sequence: TGTGCCAGCAGTGAAGGGCTAGTCACAGATACGCAGTATTTT.